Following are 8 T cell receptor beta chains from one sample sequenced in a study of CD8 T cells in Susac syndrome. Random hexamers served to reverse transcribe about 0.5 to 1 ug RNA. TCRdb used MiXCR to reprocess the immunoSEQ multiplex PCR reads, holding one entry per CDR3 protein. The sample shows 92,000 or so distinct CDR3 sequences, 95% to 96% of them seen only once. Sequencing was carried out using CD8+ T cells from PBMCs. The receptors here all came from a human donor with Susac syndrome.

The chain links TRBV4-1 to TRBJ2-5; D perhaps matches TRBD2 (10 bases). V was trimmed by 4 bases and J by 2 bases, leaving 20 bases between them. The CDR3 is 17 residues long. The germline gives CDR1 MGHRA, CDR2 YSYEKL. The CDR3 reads CASSRAGGGQGQETQYF. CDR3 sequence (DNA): TGCGCCAGCAGCCGAGCGGGAGGGGGACAGGGTCAAGAGACCCAGTACTTC.

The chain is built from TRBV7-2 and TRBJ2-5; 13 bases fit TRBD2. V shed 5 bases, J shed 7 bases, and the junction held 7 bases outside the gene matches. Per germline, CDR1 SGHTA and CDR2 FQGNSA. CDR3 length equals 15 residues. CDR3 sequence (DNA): TGTGCCAGCAGCCCAGGACTAGCGGGGGCCAGGACCCAGTACTTC. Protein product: CASSPGLAGARTQYF.

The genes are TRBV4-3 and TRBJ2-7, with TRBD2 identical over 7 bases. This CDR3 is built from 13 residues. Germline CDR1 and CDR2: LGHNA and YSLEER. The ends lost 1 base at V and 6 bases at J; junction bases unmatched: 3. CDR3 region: CASSQGGEGEQYF. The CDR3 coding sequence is TGCGCCAGCAGCCAAGGAGGGGAGGGCGAGCAGTACTTC.

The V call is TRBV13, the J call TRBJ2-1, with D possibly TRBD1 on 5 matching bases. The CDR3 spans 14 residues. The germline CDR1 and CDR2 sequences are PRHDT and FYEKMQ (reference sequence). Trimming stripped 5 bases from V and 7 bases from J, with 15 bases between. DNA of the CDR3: TGTGCCAGCAGCAAAGGGGTGGGTTTGAATGAGCAGTTCTTC. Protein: CASSKGVGLNEQFF.

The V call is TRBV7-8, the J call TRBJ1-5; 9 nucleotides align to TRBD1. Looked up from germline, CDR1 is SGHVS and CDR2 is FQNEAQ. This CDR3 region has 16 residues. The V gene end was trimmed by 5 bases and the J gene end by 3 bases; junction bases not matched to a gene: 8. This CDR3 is CASSPTGTGNNQPQHF. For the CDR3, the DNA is TGTGCCAGCAGCCCTACCGGGACAGGGAACAATCAGCCCCAGCATTTT.

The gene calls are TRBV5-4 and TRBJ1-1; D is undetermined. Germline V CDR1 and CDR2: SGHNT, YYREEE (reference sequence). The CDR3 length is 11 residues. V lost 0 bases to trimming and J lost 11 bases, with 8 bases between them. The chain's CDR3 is CASSLEGVAFF. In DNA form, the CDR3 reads TGTGCCAGCAGCTTGGAGGGTGTGGCTTTCTTT.

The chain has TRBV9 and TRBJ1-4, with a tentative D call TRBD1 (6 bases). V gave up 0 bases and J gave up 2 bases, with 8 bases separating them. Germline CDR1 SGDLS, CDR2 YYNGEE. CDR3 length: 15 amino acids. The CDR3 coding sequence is TGTGCCAGCAGCGTAGGGGGGGCGACTAATGAAAAACTGTTTTTT. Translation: CASSVGGATNEKLFF.

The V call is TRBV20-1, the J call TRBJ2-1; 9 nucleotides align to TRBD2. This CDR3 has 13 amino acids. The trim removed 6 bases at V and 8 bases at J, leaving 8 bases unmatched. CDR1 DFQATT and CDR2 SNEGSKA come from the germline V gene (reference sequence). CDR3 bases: TGCAGTGCACCGGAGACTAGCGGCCATGAGCAGTTCTTC. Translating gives CSAPETSGHEQFF.